This TCR beta chain was retrieved from a study of beta chain features in type 1 diabetes. This clone was counted a few times. What it binds is not known. Every bit of the isolated RNA underwent reverse transcription, so sequencing read expressed TCRB transcripts. The data were produced by immunoSEQ multiplex PCR, yet TCRdb's version contains in-frame clones alone and is incomplete. Of some 700,000 clones in the sample, about an eighth are singletons; the top ten hold approximately 0.021%. General study findings and limits: Patients with type 1 diabetes carried fewer insertions and had more deletions at their VDJ junctions. Patients with Type 1 diabetes showed moderately but significantly shorter TCRB CDR3s in all four CD4+ subsets.

The sample consisted of naive CD4+ T cells from blood. The sequence was collected from a man in his late teens or twenties with type 1 diabetes.

CDR3 loop: CSVGREFEQFF. CDR3 nucleotide sequence: TGCAGCGTGGGGAGGGAGTTTGAGCAGTTCTTC. The chain carries TRBV29-1 and TRBJ2-1; 7 bases line up with TRBD2. Trimming at V came to 6 bases and at J to 9 bases, leaving 5 bases not matched to a gene. Germline values: CDR1 SQVTM, CDR2 ANQGSEA. This CDR3 is 11 amino acids long.